This T cell receptor (beta chain) was recorded in a study of blood T cell repertoires in COVID-19. Seattle's enrolled individuals joined amid active infection and were then monitored longitudinally. Using immunoSEQ multiplex PCR, the repertoire was profiled, and TCRdb retains in-frame clones only, with some absent. The sample gives hundreds of thousands of clones, approximately 84% of which show up once; approximately 10% is in the top ten. V dropped 2 bases and J dropped 3 bases, with 2 bases sitting between them. This CDR3 is 11 amino acids long. Germline assignment: CDR1 SGHNT and CDR2 YYREEE (reference sequence).

The sample consisted of peripheral blood. This clonotype was sampled from a man in his fifties or sixties with COVID-19, enrolled during active disease. V is TRBV5-4 and J is TRBJ2-5, with D uncertain. The CDR3 is CASSFKETQYF. DNA of the CDR3: TGTGCCAGCAGCTTCAAAGAGACCCAGTACTTC.